A selection of T cell receptor beta chains follows, all from one sample in a study of blood T cell repertoires in COVID-19. Data came from immunoSEQ multiplex PCR; TCRdb stores just in-frame clones and leaves some out. The sample gives fewer than 350,000 clones, 90% of which show up once; approximately 1.5% is in the top ten. Sequences were obtained from PBMCs or T cells enriched from blood (not recorded which). All receptors come from a woman aged 18-35 years with acute COVID-19. Each CDR3 is given with its conserved first and last residue. D genes are given only for firm matches. Clone size appears in some rows only: once, few, many, or a class for an expanded clone.

once	TRBV7-2	TRBJ1-6	-	CASSLERSYNSPLHF	TGTGCCAGCAGCTTAGAGCGTTCCTATAATTCACCCCTCCACTTT
-	TRBV5-6	TRBJ2-3	-	CASSGLSGITTDTQYF	TGTGCCAGCAGCGGACTATCAGGGATTACGACAGATACGCAGTATTTT
-	TRBV6-5	TRBJ1-4	-	CASSLRRLQNFEKLFF	TGTGCCAGCAGTTTGAGACGGTTACAGAACTTTGAAAAACTGTTTTTT
-	TRBV28	TRBJ2-1	TRBD2	CASSLSGGSNEQFF	TGTGCCAGCAGTTTATCGGGCGGGAGCAATGAGCAGTTCTTC
-	TRBV2	TRBJ2-5	-	CASSQDIQETQYF	TGTGCCAGCAGCCAGGACATTCAAGAGACCCAGTACTTC
-	TRBV18	TRBJ1-1	-	CASSQGQNTEAFF	TGTGCCAGCTCCCAGGGACAGAACACTGAAGCTTTCTTT
-	TRBV6-5	TRBJ2-7	-	CASRKTTSYEQYF	TGTGCCAGCAGGAAGACTACCTCCTACGAGCAGTACTTC
-	TRBV11-2	TRBJ2-3	TRBD2	CASSLEFPLAGGQGDTQYF	TGTGCCAGCAGCTTAGAATTCCCACTAGCGGGAGGCCAGGGGGATACGCAGTATTTT
once	TRBV27	TRBJ2-2	-	CASTPRATYTGELFF	TGTGCCAGCACCCCTCGCGCCACCTACACCGGGGAGCTGTTTTTT
once	TRBV7-9	TRBJ1-2	TRBD1	CASSLLQGSSYGYTF	TGTGCCAGCAGCTTATTACAGGGGTCCAGCTATGGCTACACCTTC
-	TRBV28	TRBJ1-6	-	CASSFRGPYNSPLHF	TGTGCCAGCAGTTTCAGGGGCCCCTATAATTCACCCCTCCACTTT
-	TRBV27	TRBJ2-3	-	CASSLQGIITDTQYF	TGTGCCAGCAGTTTACAGGGAATCATCACAGATACGCAGTATTTT
-	TRBV20-1	TRBJ2-7	TRBD1	CSASLGTGAEQYF	TGCAGTGCTAGTTTGGGGACAGGGGCCGAGCAGTACTTC
-	TRBV30	TRBJ1-5	-	CAWSLSGSFNQPQHF	TGTGCCTGGAGTCTTTCGGGGAGTTTTAATCAGCCCCAGCATTTT
-	TRBV7-8	TRBJ1-5	-	CASSPQVAGNQPQHF	TGTGCCAGCAGCCCCCAAGTGGCAGGGAATCAGCCCCAGCATTTT
-	TRBV19	TRBJ2-7	TRBD2	CASSKRDSSKDYEQYF	TGTGCCAGTAGTAAGCGGGACTCCAGCAAAGACTACGAGCAGTACTTC
-	TRBV19	TRBJ2-4	TRBD1	CASSIGDSKNIQYF	TGTGCCAGTAGTATTGGGGACAGCAAAAACATTCAGTACTTC
-	TRBV28	TRBJ1-1	-	CASSYVTDTPEAFF	TGTGCCAGCAGTTATGTCACAGACACCCCTGAAGCTTTCTTT
-	TRBV6-6	TRBJ2-5	-	CASREVEETQYF	TGTGCCAGCAGGGAGGTCGAAGAGACCCAGTACTTC
-	TRBV30	TRBJ1-5	TRBD1	CAWSVGDRVQQPQHF	TGTGCCTGGAGTGTAGGGGACAGGGTTCAGCAGCCCCAGCATTTT
-	TRBV28	TRBJ2-7	TRBD2	CASSLAGGGHEQYF	TGTGCCAGCAGTTTGGCGGGAGGGGGCCACGAGCAGTACTTC
-	TRBV10-3	TRBJ2-7	TRBD1	CAISEGQAPTSQYF	TGTGCCATCAGTGAGGGACAGGCTCCTACGAGTCAGTACTTC
-	TRBV19	TRBJ1-4	-	CASSIDGIRGLLFF	TGTGCCAGTAGTATAGATGGAATACGAGGATTACTGTTTTTT
-	TRBV10-3	TRBJ1-2	-	CAISELATDSHGYGYTF	TGTGCCATCAGTGAGTTGGCAACGGACAGCCACGGATATGGCTACACCTTC
-	TRBV24-1	TRBJ2-2	TRBD1	CATSDLPRQGIGELFF	TGTGCCACCAGTGATTTGCCTCGACAGGGGATCGGGGAGCTGTTTTTT
-	TRBV6-5	TRBJ2-5	TRBD2	CASSYDGRTQETQYF	TGTGCCAGCAGTTACGACGGGAGGACCCAAGAGACCCAGTACTTC
-	TRBV19	TRBJ1-2	TRBD1	CASSILYDRDNGYGYTF	TGTGCCAGTAGTATCCTGTACGACAGGGATAATGGCTATGGCTACACCTTC
once	TRBV30	TRBJ2-7	TRBD1	CAWSKGQLYEQYF	TGTGCCTGGAGCAAGGGACAGTTGTACGAGCAGTACTTC
-	TRBV29-1	TRBJ2-7	TRBD1	CSGSRDRDHEQYF	TGCAGCGGATCGAGGGACAGGGATCACGAGCAGTACTTC
-	TRBV14	TRBJ2-1	TRBD2	CASSWGLADNEQFF	TGTGCCAGCAGCTGGGGACTAGCTGACAATGAGCAGTTCTTC
-	TRBV7-9	TRBJ2-3	TRBD1	CASSQQGASVTDTQYF	TGTGCCAGCAGCCAACAGGGGGCGAGTGTCACAGATACGCAGTATTTT
-	TRBV6-1	TRBJ1-6	TRBD1	CASSERGQGGYNSPLHF	TGTGCCAGCAGTGAACGTGGACAGGGAGGGTATAATTCACCCCTCCACTTT
-	TRBV5-1	TRBJ1-3	-	CASSLVGSGNTIYF	TGCGCCAGCAGCTTGGTCGGCTCTGGAAACACCATATATTTT
-	TRBV28	TRBJ2-7	TRBD1	CASRYPGTGFDEQYF	TGTGCCAGCAGGTACCCCGGGACAGGGTTCGACGAGCAGTACTTC
-	TRBV19	TRBJ2-3	-	CASSRGGPITDTQYF	TGTGCCAGTAGTAGAGGGGGTCCGATCACAGATACGCAGTATTTT
once	TRBV28	TRBJ2-6	TRBD1	CASSRGQGKSGANVLTF	TGTGCCAGCAGCCGGGGACAGGGCAAGTCTGGGGCCAACGTCCTGACTTTC
-	TRBV11-1	TRBJ1-1	-	CASSSAQTYGTEAFF	TGTGCCAGCAGCTCTGCCCAGACCTACGGGACTGAAGCTTTCTTT
once	TRBV4-2	TRBJ2-1	-	CASSQGGSRHEQFF	TGTGCCAGCAGCCAAGGTGGGAGCCGCCATGAGCAGTTCTTC
-	TRBV7-9	TRBJ2-4	-	CASSLDPGSKNIQYF	TGTGCCAGCAGCTTAGATCCGGGATCGAAAAACATTCAGTACTTC
-	TRBV5-1	TRBJ2-3	TRBD1	CASSLDQGAIDTQYF	TGCGCCAGCAGCTTGGATCAGGGGGCTATAGATACGCAGTATTTT
-	TRBV7-9	TRBJ2-7	TRBD2	CASSLGRTSGDYEQYF	TGTGCCAGCAGCTTAGGGAGGACTAGCGGCGATTACGAGCAGTACTTC
-	TRBV6-6	TRBJ1-6	-	CASSSPQTGTNSPLHF	TGTGCCAGCAGTTCACCGCAAACAGGCACTAATTCACCCCTCCACTTT
-	TRBV19	TRBJ2-3	TRBD2	CASSNPGTSDTDTQYF	TGTGCCAGTAGTAACCCCGGGACTAGCGACACAGATACGCAGTATTTT
-	TRBV6-5	TRBJ1-2	-	CASRLGLGDGYTF	TGTGCCAGCAGGCTCGGACTCGGGGATGGCTACACCTTC
-	TRBV18	TRBJ2-7	-	CASSPKTQGREQYF	TGTGCCAGCTCACCGAAGACACAGGGTCGGGAGCAGTACTTC
-	TRBV27	TRBJ2-7	TRBD1	CASSFRLLGTGFRGDEQYF	TGTGCCAGCAGTTTTCGCCTCCTTGGGACAGGGTTCAGGGGCGACGAGCAGTACTTC
-	TRBV4-1	TRBJ2-5	TRBD2	CASSPIGRGLAKETQYF	TGCGCCAGCAGCCCGATAGGGCGGGGACTAGCGAAGGAGACCCAGTACTTC
-	TRBV30	TRBJ1-2	TRBD1	CAWRLRQGANYGYTF	TGTGCCTGGAGGCTCAGACAGGGGGCGAACTATGGCTACACCTTC
-	TRBV7-8	TRBJ2-1	TRBD2	CASSLSSTRLANEQFF	TGTGCCAGCAGCTTATCCTCCACCCGACTAGCAAATGAGCAGTTCTTC
-	TRBV15	TRBJ2-7	TRBD2	CATRLASGTYEQYF	TGTGCCACGCGGTTGGCTAGCGGTACCTACGAGCAGTACTTC
few	TRBV7-9	TRBJ2-1	TRBD2	CASSFLAGVYNEQFF	TGTGCCAGCAGCTTCCTAGCGGGAGTGTACAATGAGCAGTTCTTC